The 27 T cell receptor beta chains reported below all come from one sample, sequenced in a study of blood T cell repertoires in COVID-19. Assay used: immunoSEQ multiplex PCR; TCRdb lists only in-frame clones, some missing. Here the sample spans more than 300,000 clones, more than 90% being singletons. The sample was PBMCs or T cells enriched from blood (not recorded which). Source of these receptors: a woman in her twenties or thirties who had recovered from COVID-19.

This chain joins TRBV6-2 or TRBV6-3 and TRBJ1-1, with D uncertain. This CDR3 comprises 14 residues. Germline values: CDR1 MNHEY, CDR2 SVGEGT. V was trimmed by 0 bases and J by 0 bases, leaving 5 bases between them. CDR3 loop: CASSYSFMNTEAFF. The DNA of the CDR3 is TGTGCCAGCAGTTACTCTTTTATGAACACTGAAGCTTTCTTT.

This chain connects TRBV7-2 to TRBJ2-2; TRBD1 agrees at 8 bases. The V segment lost 5 bases and the J segment 0 bases; nucleotides outside the gene matches: 11. The CDR3 runs 18 residues. From germline, CDR1 is SGHTA and CDR2 FQGNSA. CDR3: CASSLDRDRIANTGELFF. CDR3 DNA: TGTGCCAGCAGCCTCGACCGGGACAGGATTGCGAACACCGGGGAGCTGTTTTTT.

Written as DNA, the CDR3 is TGCGCCAGCAGCTTAGGGACAGTCACCTTCAATGGCTACACCTTC. Translated: CASSLGTVTFNGYTF. This chain joins TRBV5-1 and TRBJ1-2, with TRBD1 identical over 7 bases. The CDR3 spans 15 residues. J was trimmed by 6 bases and V by 2 bases; bases with no gene match: 10. The V gene's germline CDR1 is SGHRS and CDR2 YFSETQ.

This sequence joins TRBV4-1 and TRBJ2-3; D perhaps matches TRBD1 (6 bases). This CDR3 spans 13 amino acids. The V and J ends lost 4 bases and 6 bases respectively, with 11 bases between them. The V gene's germline CDR1 is MGHRA and CDR2 YSYEKL. Here the CDR3 reads CASSRQVLDTQYF. The CDR3 nucleotides are TGCGCCAGCAGCCGACAGGTGCTGGATACGCAGTATTTT.

The chain has TRBV5-1 and TRBJ2-4; 12 positions match TRBD2. Germline V gene sequence: CDR1 SGHRS, CDR2 YFSETQ. This CDR3 contains 16 residues. V lost 4 bases and J lost 6; bases outside the gene matches: 8. Here the CDR3 DNA reads TGCGCCAGCAGCCATCTAGCGGGGGGGCCCGGAAACATTCAGTACTTC. Residues: CASSHLAGGPGNIQYF.

This chain links TRBV3-1 (or the pseudogene TRBV3-2) with TRBJ1-1, with TRBD1 matching over 10 bases. The CDR3 extends over 13 amino acids. V was clipped by 4 bases and J by 11 bases; unmatched bases: 7. Germline CDR1 LGHDT, CDR2 YNNKEL (reference sequence). The CDR3 nucleotides are TGTGCCAGCAGCCCGATCGACAGGGGGCGGGCTTTCTTT. It codes for CASSPIDRGRAFF.

The chain links TRBV6-5 to TRBJ2-4, with TRBD2 matching over 9 bases. CDR3 length: 14 amino acids. The V gene's germline CDR1 is MNHEY and CDR2 SVGAGI. J lost 8 bases, V lost 7 bases, and 9 bases had no gene match. CDR3 region: CASKSGGHRDIQYF. The CDR3 nucleotides are TGTGCCAGCAAGAGCGGGGGGCATAGAGACATTCAGTACTTC.

The V gene is TRBV10-3, the J gene TRBJ1-1; D remains ambiguous. The germline V gene has CDR1 ENHRY and CDR2 SYGVKD. The ends were cut back, 2 bases at V and 4 bases at J, with 14 bases in the middle. The CDR3 has 15 residues. CDR3 in amino acids: CAISEEGPSGTEAFF. In nucleotides, the CDR3 is TGTGCCATCAGTGAGGAGGGCCCTTCGGGCACTGAAGCTTTCTTT.

V and J are TRBV3-1 (or the pseudogene TRBV3-2) and TRBJ1-2; the D gene is possibly TRBD1 (6 bases). V shed 2 bases and J shed 6 bases, with 13 bases lying between them. The CDR3 length is 14 residues. Per the germline V gene, CDR1 is LGHDT and CDR2 is YNNKEL (reference sequence). The DNA of the CDR3 is TGTGCCAGCAGCCAACAGGGGACGGTCCATGGCTACACCTTC. It yields the protein CASSQQGTVHGYTF.

This clone was observed a few times. This same CDR3 is encoded by further DNA sequences in the sample. The chain uses TRBV9 and TRBJ2-3; TRBD2 aligns across 12 bases. Trimming took 2 bases from V and 6 from J; bases not matched to a gene: 4. CDR1 is SGDLS, CDR2 YYNGEE, per germline. The CDR3 contains 15 residues. DNA for the CDR3: TGTGCCAGCAGCGTGCTAGCGGGGGGGCTCGATACGCAGTATTTT. It encodes CASSVLAGGLDTQYF.

The chain is built from TRBV28 and TRBJ2-7; 12 bases are a match to TRBD1. The germline gives CDR1 MDHEN, CDR2 SYDVKM. CDR3 size: 15 residues. Unmatched junction bases numbered 9, after V lost 5 bases and J lost 7 bases. CDR3 coding DNA: TGTGCCAGCAGTCGCCCGGGACAGGGGGCGGGGGAGCAGTACTTC. Amino acid sequence: CASSRPGQGAGEQYF.

This chain connects TRBV28 to TRBJ1-1; 9 nucleotides align to TRBD1. CDR1 is MDHEN and CDR2 is SYDVKM in the germline V gene. The CDR3 spans 15 residues. Unmatched junction bases numbered 10, after V lost 6 bases and J lost 5 bases. CDR3 region: CASRNPGQGWTEAFF. CDR3 nucleotides: TGTGCCAGCAGAAACCCGGGACAGGGATGGACTGAAGCTTTCTTT.

The chain recombines TRBV28 with TRBJ1-4; D call uncertain. Per germline, CDR1 MDHEN and CDR2 SYDVKM. Deletions cut 4 bases from V and 5 bases from J, with 11 bases between. The CDR3 consists of 14 residues. CDR3 coding DNA: TGTGCCAGCAGTTCCCCAATTTCAAATGAAAAACTGTTTTTT. Protein: CASSSPISNEKLFF.

The V call is TRBV7-4, the J call TRBJ1-2; the D is unclear. The CDR3 totals 13 residues. The germline V and J ends were trimmed by 7 bases and 12 bases, with 21 bases remaining between them. Germline CDR1 reads SGHVT; CDR2 reads SQSDAQ. DNA of the CDR3: TGTGCCAGCACCATATTACACCAGGTTTCTGACACCTTC. This codes for CASTILHQVSDTF.

This clone was seen a single time. The gene calls are TRBV10-3 and TRBJ2-1, with TRBD2 matching over 9 bases. The germline CDR1 and CDR2 sequences are ENHRY and SYGVKD. The CDR3 length is 16 residues. The V gene end was trimmed by 0 bases and the J gene end by 5 bases; junction bases not matched to a gene: 5. CDR3 amino acids: CAISESVSSGNNEQFF. Written as DNA, the CDR3 is TGTGCCATCAGTGAGTCGGTTTCTAGCGGGAACAATGAGCAGTTCTTC.

The chain is built from TRBV7-3 and TRBJ2-3, with 9 bases that match TRBD2. The V gene's germline CDR1 is SGHTA and CDR2 FQGTGA. CDR3 length equals 15 residues. Trimming took 1 base from V and 8 from J; bases not matched to a gene: 7. The CDR3 coding sequence is TGTGCCAGCAGCTTAAACGCGGGAGGGCCTGGTACGCAGTATTTT. Its protein is CASSLNAGGPGTQYF. Supplemented by reference TRBV7-3 and TRBJ2-3, the full variable domain reads GAGVSQTPSNKVTEKGKYVELRCDPISGHTALYWYRQSLGQGPEFLIYFQGTGAADDSGLPNDRFFAVRPEGSVSTLKIQRTERGDSAVYLCASSLNAGGPGTQYFGPGTRLTVL.

V gene TRBV7-2 combines with J gene TRBJ2-1; D is perhaps TRBD2 (6 bases). The CDR3 totals 15 residues. Germline V lookup: CDR1 SGHTA, CDR2 FQGNSA. Trimming took off 4 bases at V and 4 bases at J, with 14 bases between the two ends. CDR3 nucleotides: TGTGCCAGCAGCTCCGGGGGAGAGGCGTACAATGAGCAGTTCTTC. Translating it yields CASSSGGEAYNEQFF. The complete variable domain, with remaining parts taken from reference TRBV7-2 and TRBJ2-1, reads GAGVSQSPSNKVTEKGKDVELRCDPISGHTALYWYRQSLGQGLEFLIYFQGNSAPDKSGLPSDRFSAERTGGSVSTLTIQRTQQEDSAVYLCASSSGGEAYNEQFFGPGTRLTVL.

This chain joins TRBV7-9 and TRBJ2-7, with a possible D match to TRBD1 (5 bases). The V gene's germline CDR1 is SEHNR and CDR2 FQNEAQ (reference sequence). CDR3 length: 14 residues. Trimming removed 5 bases from V and 4 bases from J, with 15 bases in between. The DNA of the CDR3 is TGTGCCAGCAGCCTGACGGCAGGGTCTTACGAGCAGTACTTC. Translated, it gives CASSLTAGSYEQYF.

The chain has TRBV28 and TRBJ2-3; TRBD2 is a possible D gene (6 bases). The CDR3 is made up of 16 amino acids. With 5 bases removed from V and 0 bases from J, the gap between germline ends came to 15 bases. Germline-derived CDR1 and CDR2 are MDHEN and SYDVKM. Here the CDR3 DNA reads TGTGCCAGCAGTCCCGTTGGGAGGACTAGCACAGATACGCAGTATTTT. Translated: CASSPVGRTSTDTQYF. The full variable domain, in which reference TRBV28 and TRBJ2-3 provide the parts outside the CDR3, is DVKVTQSSRYLVKRTGEKVFLECVQDMDHENMFWYRQDPGLGLRLIYFSYDVKMKEKGDIPEGYSVSREKKERFSLILESASTNQTSMYLCASSPVGRTSTDTQYFGPGTRLTVL.

This chain uses TRBV19 with TRBJ2-7, with 9 bases matching TRBD2. From germline, CDR1 is LNHDA and CDR2 SQIVND (reference sequence). J gave up 6 bases and V 5 bases, and 8 bases lay outside the gene matches. The CDR3 is 14 residues long. The CDR3 DNA reads TGTGCCAGTAGTTATAGCGGGAGCGTTACCGAGCAGTACTTC. Its translation is CASSYSGSVTEQYF. The full variable domain, its missing parts supplied by reference TRBV19 and TRBJ2-7, is DGGITQSPKYLFRKEGQNVTLSCEQNLNHDAMYWYRQDPGQGLRLIYYSQIVNDFQKGDIAEGYSVSREKKESFPLTVTSAQKNPTAFYLCASSYSGSVTEQYFGPGTRLTVT.

The chain combines TRBV11-2 with TRBJ1-3; 9 nucleotides match TRBD1. The V gene end was trimmed by 0 bases and the J gene end by 0 bases; junction bases not matched to a gene: 3. CDR1 is SGHAT and CDR2 is FQNNGV in the germline V gene. This CDR3 is 17 amino acids long. For the CDR3, the DNA is TGTGCCAGCAGCTTAGACAGGACAGGGGCCTCTGGAAACACCATATATTTT. Amino acid sequence: CASSLDRTGASGNTIYF. The full variable domain, in which reference TRBV11-2 and TRBJ1-3 provide the parts outside the CDR3, is EAGVAQSPRYKIIEKRQSVAFWCNPISGHATLYWYQQILGQGPKLLIQFQNNGVVDDSQLPKDRFSAERLKGVDSTLKIQPAKLEDSAVYLCASSLDRTGASGNTIYFGEGSWLTVV.

The gene calls are TRBV4-1 and TRBJ2-7, with TRBD2 as a possible D gene (5 bases). This CDR3 contains 15 residues. Germline V gene sequence: CDR1 MGHRA, CDR2 YSYEKL. The V and J ends lost 1 base and 6 bases respectively, with 16 bases between them. The CDR3 DNA reads TGCGCCAGCAGCCAAGTTGGAGGCGCCAGTTCCGAGCAGTACTTC. Translated, it gives CASSQVGGASSEQYF.

The rearrangement uses TRBV19 and TRBJ2-7, with 7 bases identical to TRBD2. V dropped 5 bases and J dropped 2; count of bases not matched to a gene: 3. The germline V gene has CDR1 LNHDA and CDR2 SQIVND (reference sequence). The length of the CDR3 is 13 residues. Here the CDR3 DNA reads TGTGCCAGTAGTTTTGCGGGAGCCTACGAGCAGTACTTC. Translating it yields CASSFAGAYEQYF.

CDR3 loop: CASKSGQGASTEAFF. CDR3 coding DNA: TGTGCCAGCAAATCTGGACAGGGGGCTAGCACTGAAGCTTTCTTT. This chain connects TRBV28 to TRBJ1-1; 11 bases align to TRBD1. CDR1 MDHEN and CDR2 SYDVKM come from the germline V gene. CDR3 size: 15 residues. With 7 bases clipped from V and 4 bases from J, the junction kept 8 bases outside the gene matches.

V and J are TRBV5-4 and TRBJ1-1, with 8 positions matching TRBD1. The CDR3 contains 15 residues. V lost 4 bases, J lost 4 bases, and 9 bases stayed unmatched. In germline, CDR1 is SGHNT, CDR2 YYREEE (reference sequence). The CDR3 here is CASSPDRGRSTEAFF. As DNA, the CDR3 is TGTGCCAGCAGCCCTGACAGGGGACGGAGCACTGAAGCTTTCTTT.

The rearrangement links TRBV4-1 to TRBJ1-5; D is unresolved. Germline V gene sequence: CDR1 MGHRA, CDR2 YSYEKL. V was shortened by 3 bases and J by 3 bases, with 12 bases between the two germline ends. The CDR3 has 15 amino acids. CDR3 nucleotides: TGCGCCAGCAGCCATTTCGCGGAGAACAATCAGCCCCAGCATTTT. Translation gives CASSHFAENNQPQHF.

The CDR3 region is CARGGCPEAFF. The CDR3 region has the DNA TGTGCCCGAGGGGGTTGCCCTGAAGCTTTCTTT. The V gene is TRBV28, the J gene TRBJ1-1, with D possibly TRBD1 on 6 matching bases. V dropped 11 bases and J dropped 6 bases, with 13 bases sitting between them. The CDR3 spans 11 residues. Germline loops: CDR1 MDHEN, CDR2 SYDVKM.